This TCR beta chain was captured by sequencing in a study of human T cells and chemical hapten exposure. General study findings and limits: TCRs above 1 in 1000 frequency stayed constant with DPC sensitization.

In TCRdb, the RACE reads were re-called with MiXCR into one record per CDR3 protein. The repertoire consists of roughly 120,000 distinct CDR3 sequences, with roughly 9% occurring once and the leading ten covering approximately 1.6%. Looked up from germline, CDR1 is SEHNR and CDR2 is FQNEAQ (reference sequence). This CDR3 region has 15 residues. Points on this clonotype: Its antigen is still unknown. A junction end diverges from the germline sequence, so it may reflect a read error.

As for time point: healthy volunteer bleed at 2 weeks. Total RNA was isolated from whole blood that had not been fractionated. The V and J genes are TRBV7-9 and TRBJ1-2; unclear D gene. The specimen was whole blood. The receptor's source is a male donor in good health. Some clones in this sample may be carry-over from other donors' samples. CDR3 sequence: CASSRSWEPNNGYTF. CDR3 DNA sequence: TGTGCCAGCAGCAGGTCCTGGGAGCCTAACAATGGCTACACCTTC. Looking up the rest from reference TRBV7-9 and TRBJ1-2 gives the full variable domain: DTGVSQNPRHKITKRGQNVTFRCDPISEHNRLYWYRQTLGQGPEFLTYFQNEAQLEKSRLLSDRFSAERPKGSFSTLEIQRTEQGDSAMYLCASSRSWEPNNGYTFGSGTRLTVV.